This TCR beta chain derives from a study of CXCR3-negative and CXCR3-positive naive CD8 T cells. Phenotypically, naive CD8+ T cells corresponded to CD45RO-CCR7+CD27+CD95-. TRB cDNA was prepared as libraries by UMI-labeled 5' RACE. TCRdb reprocessed the 5' RACE reads, with one entry per CDR3 protein and no DNA. Its listing shows about 98,000 distinct CDR3 sequences. Per germline, CDR1 LNHDA and CDR2 SQIVND (reference sequence). The CDR3 has 15 residues. Study outcomes and limitations: Memory cells differed in TRBV-TRBJ usage, but naive CXCR3-negative and CXCR3-positive cells had similar usage. In both naive subsets diversity was comparably high, whereas memory CD8+ cells showed much lower diversity. Relative to CXCR3-negative naive cells, CXCR3-positive naive cells had more hydrophobic TRB CDR3s.

In regard to this clonotype: Its antigen is undetermined.

The chain links TRBV19 to TRBJ1-3; the TRBD1 assignment by TCRdb is unverifiable without DNA. Sequenced sample: naive CXCR3+ CD8+ T cells from blood. Subset: CD45RO-CCR7+CD27+CD95- naive CD8+ T cells expressing CXCR3 (TNR3+). This TCR was recovered from a human donor in good health. Some clones in this sample may be carry-over from other donors' samples. The CDR3 region is CASSGDTSSGNTIYF.